The 6 T cell receptor beta chains given below trace back to one sample, sequenced in a study of Ad26.COV2.S vaccination and SARS-CoV-2 variants. As for treatment: around 19 received Ad26.COV2.S at low or high dose, single or two shots; about five received placebo; per-sample allocation not given. Sampling took place 63 days after the first vaccine or placebo injection. Generated by immunoSEQ multiplex PCR, the TCRdb table keeps only in-frame clones and is missing some. The repertoire includes roughly 700,000 clones, 70% to 90% of them detected once, and about 1.5% sits in the top ten. The material sequenced was peripheral blood, taken in a trial of Ad26.COV2.S vaccine versus placebo. Receptor source: a person between 18 and 60 years old who received the Ad26.COV2.S COVID-19 vaccine or a placebo.

The J gene is TRBJ1-5, the V gene TRBV2; TRBD1 agrees at 9 bases. Per germline, CDR1 SNHLY and CDR2 FYNNEI. Trimming removed 6 bases from V and 4 bases from J; junction bases left unmatched: 7. The CDR3 is made up of 15 amino acids. The CDR3 is CASSAGTGSNQPQHF. The CDR3 region has the DNA TGTGCCAGCAGCGCCGGGACAGGGTCAAATCAGCCCCAGCATTTT. Based on the CDR3 plus reference TRBV2 and TRBJ1-5, the full variable domain is EPEVTQTPSHQVTQMGQEVILRCVPISNHLYFYWYRQILGQKVEFLVSFYNNEISEKSEIFDDQFSVERPDGSNFTLKIRSTKLEDSAMYFCASSAGTGSNQPQHFGDGTRLSIL.

V is TRBV19 and J is TRBJ2-7, with D perhaps matching TRBD1 (5 bases). Germline values: CDR1 LNHDA, CDR2 SQIVND (reference sequence). The CDR3 consists of 11 residues. With 4 bases removed from V and 9 bases from J, the gap between germline ends came to 10 bases. CDR3 amino acids: CASSTGHSQYF. In nucleotides, the CDR3 is TGTGCCAGTAGTACAGGACACTCGCAGTACTTC.

The chain joins TRBV18 to TRBJ2-2, with TRBD1 matching over 8 bases. Trimming removed 4 bases from V and 2 bases from J; junction bases left unmatched: 9. The germline V gene encodes CDR1 KGHSH and CDR2 LQKENI. CDR3 length: 17 amino acids. The CDR3 DNA follows: TGTGCCAGCTCACGCGACGGGCAGGGGGCTAACACCGGGGAGCTGTTTTTT. Its protein product is CASSRDGQGANTGELFF.

The V and J genes are TRBV19 and TRBJ1-5; no reliable D call. The CDR3 extends over 12 amino acids. Deletions cut 7 bases from V and 3 bases from J, with 7 bases between. Germline V lookup: CDR1 LNHDA, CDR2 SQIVND (reference sequence). CDR3 residues: CASKKNNQPQHF. The CDR3 region has the DNA TGTGCCAGTAAAAAGAACAATCAGCCCCAGCATTTT.

The CDR3 is CASSRWTSSTDTQYF. The CDR3 region has the DNA TGCGCCAGCAGCCGGTGGACTTCTAGCACAGATACGCAGTATTTT. The chain carries TRBV5-1 and TRBJ2-3, with TRBD2 as a possible D gene (5 bases). CDR3 length: 15 amino acids. V shed 4 bases and J shed 0 bases, with 12 bases lying between them. Looked up from germline, CDR1 is SGHRS and CDR2 is YFSETQ.

The chain combines TRBV20-1 with TRBJ1-2; 8 bases map to TRBD1. V lost 3 bases to trimming and J lost 3 bases; unmatched junction nucleotides: 9. Per the germline V gene, CDR1 is DFQATT and CDR2 is SNEGSKA (reference sequence). The CDR3 is made up of 15 amino acids. CDR3 in DNA: TGCAGTGCTAGTCACCCGGGACAGGCCTACTATGGCTACACCTTC. Its protein is CSASHPGQAYYGYTF.